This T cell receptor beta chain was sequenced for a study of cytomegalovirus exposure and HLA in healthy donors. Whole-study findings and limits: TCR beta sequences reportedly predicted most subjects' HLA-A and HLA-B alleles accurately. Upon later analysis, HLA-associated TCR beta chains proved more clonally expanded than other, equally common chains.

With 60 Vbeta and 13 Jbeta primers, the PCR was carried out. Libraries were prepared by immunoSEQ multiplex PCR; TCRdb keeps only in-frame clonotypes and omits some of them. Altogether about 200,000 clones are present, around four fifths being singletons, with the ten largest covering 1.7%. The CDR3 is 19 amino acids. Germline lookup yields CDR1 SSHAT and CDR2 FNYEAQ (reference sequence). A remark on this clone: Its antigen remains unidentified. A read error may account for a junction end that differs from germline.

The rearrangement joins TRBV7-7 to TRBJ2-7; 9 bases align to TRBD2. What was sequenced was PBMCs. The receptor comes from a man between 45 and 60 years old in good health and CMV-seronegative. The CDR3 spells CASSPPGAGGPAGSYEQYF. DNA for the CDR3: TGTGCTAGCAGTCCTCCTGGAGCGGGAGGCCCGGCCGGCTCCTACGAGCAGTACTTC.